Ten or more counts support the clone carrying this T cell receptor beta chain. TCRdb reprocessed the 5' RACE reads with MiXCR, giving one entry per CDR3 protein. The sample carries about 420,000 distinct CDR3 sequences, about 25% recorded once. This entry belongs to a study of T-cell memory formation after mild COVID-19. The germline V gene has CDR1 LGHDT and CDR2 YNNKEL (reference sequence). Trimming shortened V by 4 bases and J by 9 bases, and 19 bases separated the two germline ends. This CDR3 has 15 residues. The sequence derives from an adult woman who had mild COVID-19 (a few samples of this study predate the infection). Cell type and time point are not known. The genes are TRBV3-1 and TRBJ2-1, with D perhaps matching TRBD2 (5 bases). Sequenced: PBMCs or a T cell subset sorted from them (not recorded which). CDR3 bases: TGTGCCAGCAGCCCCGGGATTGGCGGTCGGGGTGAGCAGTTCTTC. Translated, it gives CASSPGIGGRGEQFF.